The 7 T cell receptor beta chains in this list originate from one sample, sequenced in a study of neoadjuvant anti-PD-1 for oral cavity cancer. TCRdb keeps only in-frame clones here, not all; method: immunoSEQ multiplex PCR. The sample has fewer than 90,000 clones, more than 80% seen once. The sample here was PBMCs, taken before nivolumab (anti-PD-1) treatment. The receptors derive from a person aged 40-85 years with oral cavity squamous cell carcinoma.

The chain's CDR3 is CASSPGQPNQPQHF. In DNA form, the CDR3 reads TGTGCCAGCAGCCCTGGACAGCCTAATCAGCCCCAGCATTTT. The chain employs TRBV28 and TRBJ1-5, with D tentatively TRBD1 (6 bases). Germline V gene lookup returns CDR1 MDHEN and CDR2 SYDVKM. This CDR3 is built from 14 residues. V lost 6 bases and J 4 bases, leaving 13 bases between the germline ends.

This clone was seen a single time. The chain carries TRBV6-1 and TRBJ2-7; TRBD1 matches 8 bases. The CDR3 is made up of 14 amino acids. Germline V gene lookup returns CDR1 MNHNS and CDR2 SASEGT. V lost 2 bases to trimming and J lost 4 bases; unmatched junction nucleotides: 4. The CDR3: CASSERGQGYEQYF. DNA for the CDR3: TGTGCCAGCAGTGAACGAGGACAGGGTTACGAGCAGTACTTC.

This clone was found once. The CDR3 region has the DNA TGCGCCAGCAGCCAGGGACAGGGAGGTGGGAATGAGCAGTTCTTC. It is translated as CASSQGQGGGNEQFF. The J gene is TRBJ2-1, the V gene TRBV4-1; 9 positions match TRBD1. The CDR3 is made up of 15 amino acids. CDR1 and CDR2 from the germline V gene are MGHRA and YSYEKL. Germline trimming cut 3 bases from V and 7 bases from J; bases unmatched to any gene: 7.

The rearrangement links TRBV5-5 to TRBJ1-3, with D uncertain. Germline assignment: CDR1 SGHKS and CDR2 YYEKEE (reference sequence). This CDR3 contains 14 residues. V dropped 1 base and J dropped 1 base, with 6 bases sitting between them. The CDR3 region is CASSLTVSGNTIYF. CDR3 in DNA: TGTGCCAGCAGCTTGACGGTTTCTGGAAACACCATATATTTT. The complete variable domain, with remaining parts taken from reference TRBV5-5 and TRBJ1-3, reads DAGVTQSPTHLIKTRGQQVTLRCSPISGHKSVSWYQQVLGQGPQFIFQYYEKEERGRGNFPDRFSARQFPNYSSELNVNALLLGDSALYLCASSLTVSGNTIYFGEGSWLTVV.

The genes are TRBV29-1 and TRBJ2-3; the D gene could be TRBD1 or TRBD2 (6 bases each). The CDR3 loop spans 12 amino acids. Looked up from germline, CDR1 is SQVTM and CDR2 is ANQGSEA. Trimming removed 6 bases from V and 7 bases from J, with 14 bases in between. The chain's CDR3 is CSVTAGQNTQYF. CDR3 nucleotide sequence: TGCAGCGTCACCGCGGGACAAAATACGCAGTATTTT.

The V and J genes are TRBV6-1 and TRBJ1-5, with a possible D match to TRBD1 (6 bases). CDR1 is MNHNS and CDR2 is SASEGT in the germline V gene. CDR3 length: 15 residues. Trimming pared 7 bases from V and 1 base from J, leaving 14 bases between. CDR3 residues: CASTLGHTSNQPQHF. The CDR3 nucleotides are TGTGCCAGCACCTTGGGACATACGAGCAATCAGCCCCAGCATTTT.

The V gene is TRBV12-5, the J gene TRBJ2-1; D call uncertain. Germline CDR1 is LGHNT and CDR2 is FRNRAP. The CDR3 consists of 11 residues. The ends were cut back, 4 bases at V and 10 bases at J, with 8 bases in the middle. The CDR3 region has the DNA TGTGCTAGTGGTTACGGTAGGGAGCAGTTCTTC. Translating gives CASGYGREQFF.